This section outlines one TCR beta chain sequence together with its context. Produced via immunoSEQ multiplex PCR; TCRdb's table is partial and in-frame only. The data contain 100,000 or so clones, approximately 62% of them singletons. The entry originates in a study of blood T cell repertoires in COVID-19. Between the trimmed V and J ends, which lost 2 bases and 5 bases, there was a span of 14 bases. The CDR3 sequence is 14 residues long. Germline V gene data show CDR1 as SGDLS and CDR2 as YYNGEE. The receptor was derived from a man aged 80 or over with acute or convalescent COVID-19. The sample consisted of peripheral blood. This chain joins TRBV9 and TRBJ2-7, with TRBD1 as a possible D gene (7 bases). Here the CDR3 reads CASSVQGGEDEQYF. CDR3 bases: TGTGCCAGCAGCGTTCAGGGGGGAGAAGACGAGCAGTACTTC.